These T cell receptor beta chains were read from a single sample in a study of blood T cell repertoires in COVID-19. The repertoire was sequenced with immunoSEQ multiplex PCR; TCRdb's copy has only in-frame clones and lacks some. The sample holds 350,000 to 450,000 clones, over 75% seen once. Specimen: peripheral blood. The receptors were gathered from a woman aged 55-70 years with COVID-19, enrolled during active disease. Both conserved end residues are part of each CDR3. The D gene is left open where the match is weak. The size of a clone is reported for some rows only, either as once, few or many, or as a class for expanded clones.

j_gene | d_gene | abundance | v_gene | CDR3aa | CDR3nt
TRBJ2-3 | TRBD2 | - | TRBV3-1/TRBV3-2 | CASSQDAGDRTDTQYF | TGTGCCAGCAGCCAAGATGCGGGGGACCGCACAGATACGCAGTATTTT
TRBJ1-1 | - | once | TRBV18 | CASSTRAVNTEAFF | TGTGCCAGCTCAACCAGGGCAGTGAACACTGAAGCTTTCTTT
TRBJ2-7 | - | - | TRBV4-2 | CASSQGRYEQYF | TGTGCCAGCAGCCAAGGTCGCTACGAGCAGTACTTC
TRBJ1-2 | - | - | TRBV3-1/TRBV3-2 | CASSQGEDYGYTF | TGTGCCAGCTCCCAAGGGGAGGACTATGGCTACACCTTC
TRBJ2-5 | TRBD1 | - | TRBV27 | CASSTGDRRPYF | TGTGCCAGCAGTACAGGGGACCGTAGGCCGTACTTC
TRBJ1-2 | TRBD1 | - | TRBV19 | CASNSQGAVNYGYTF | TGTGCCAGCAATTCACAGGGGGCTGTCAACTATGGCTACACCTTC
TRBJ2-3 | - | - | TRBV15 | CATSQGPQGGDTQYF | TGTGCCACCAGCCAAGGGCCCCAGGGGGGAGATACGCAGTATTTT
TRBJ1-1 | - | - | TRBV12-3/TRBV12-4 | CASRSSVNTEAFF | TGTGCCAGCAGATCATCAGTGAACACTGAAGCTTTCTTT
TRBJ1-1 | - | - | TRBV7-9 | CASSLTVNTEAFF | TGTGCCAGCAGCTTGACAGTGAACACTGAAGCTTTCTTT
TRBJ1-5 | TRBD1 | once | TRBV4-1 | CASSQGTGGFSQPQHF | TGCGCCAGCAGCCAAGGGACAGGGGGTTTCTCGCAGCCCCAGCATTTT
TRBJ1-5 | TRBD1 | - | TRBV7-9 | CASSPGQGYSNQPQHF | TGTGCCAGCAGCCCCGGACAGGGATATAGCAATCAGCCCCAGCATTTT
TRBJ1-4 | - | - | TRBV9 | CASSVEQGPNEKLFF | TGTGCCAGCAGCGTGGAACAGGGACCTAATGAAAAACTGTTTTTT
TRBJ1-2 | TRBD1 | - | TRBV25-1 | CASSEGTGGNWVSGYTF | TGTGCCAGCAGTGAAGGGACAGGGGGCAACTGGGTGAGTGGCTACACCTTC
TRBJ1-1 | - | - | TRBV11-2 | CASSSLPGFTEAFF | TGTGCCAGCAGCTCCCTCCCAGGGTTCACTGAAGCTTTCTTT
TRBJ1-1 | - | - | TRBV5-1 | CASSRRTAGSRGNTEAFF | TGCGCCAGCAGCCGTAGGACGGCAGGCTCTAGGGGGAACACTGAAGCTTTCTTT
TRBJ2-3 | - | - | TRBV30 | CAWSPTGADTQYF | TGTGCCTGGAGTCCTACCGGTGCGGATACGCAGTATTTT
TRBJ1-1 | TRBD1 | - | TRBV5-1 | CASSLGTERTGTEAFF | TGCGCCAGCAGCCTCGGGACAGAACGGACGGGGACTGAAGCTTTCTTT
TRBJ1-2 | - | few | TRBV28 | CASSFRQGWEGYTF | TGTGCCAGCAGTTTCCGGCAGGGCTGGGAAGGCTACACCTTC
TRBJ2-2 | - | - | TRBV7-3 | CASSLAVGAGELFF | TGTGCCAGCAGCTTGGCCGTCGGGGCCGGGGAGCTGTTTTTT
TRBJ1-2 | TRBD1 | - | TRBV6-5 | CASSLGQGADGYTF | TGTGCCAGCAGTTTGGGACAGGGGGCGGATGGCTACACCTTC
TRBJ2-5 | TRBD1 | - | TRBV5-6 | CASSLVTGAGAQYF | TGTGCCAGCAGCTTGGTGACAGGGGCTGGGGCCCAGTACTTC
TRBJ2-1 | TRBD2 | once | TRBV4-1 | CASSPGLVRDNEQFF | TGCGCCAGCAGCCCGGGACTAGTGAGGGACAATGAGCAGTTCTTC
TRBJ1-4 | - | few | TRBV4-1 | CASSQDIDSLGEKLFF | TGCGCCAGCAGCCAAGATATCGACAGCCTAGGGGAAAAACTGTTTTTT
TRBJ1-3 | TRBD1 | - | TRBV28 | CASSLSGQGDGNTIYF | TGTGCCAGCAGTTTATCAGGACAGGGGGACGGAAACACCATATATTTT
TRBJ1-1 | TRBD1 | - | TRBV18 | CASSPQGGDTEAFF | TGTGCCAGCTCACCGCAGGGGGGCGACACTGAAGCTTTCTTT
TRBJ2-2 | TRBD1 | - | TRBV5-1 | CASSLEGQGNTGELFF | TGCGCCAGCAGCTTGGAGGGACAGGGGAACACCGGGGAGCTGTTTTTT
TRBJ2-1 | - | - | TRBV29-1 | CSVTAGRVNEQFF | TGCAGCGTCACCGCGGGAAGGGTCAATGAGCAGTTCTTC
TRBJ1-1 | - | - | TRBV6-5 | CASSYSREGRTEAFF | TGTGCCAGCAGTTACTCGAGGGAGGGGAGGACTGAAGCTTTCTTT
TRBJ1-6 | - | - | TRBV9 | CASSVGGTFNSPLHF | TGTGCCAGCAGCGTAGGGGGGACTTTTAATTCACCCCTCCACTTT
TRBJ2-3 | TRBD2 | - | TRBV2 | CASSYSGGAADTQYF | TGTGCCAGCAGCTATAGCGGGGGGGCAGCAGATACGCAGTATTTT
TRBJ1-2 | - | - | TRBV24-1 | CATSDGTLYGYTF | TGTGCCACCAGTGACGGGACACTTTATGGCTACACCTTC
TRBJ2-1 | TRBD2 | - | TRBV25-1 | CASSRGGLNNEQFF | TGTGCCAGCAGCCGCGGGGGGCTCAACAATGAGCAGTTCTTC
TRBJ2-3 | TRBD2 | - | TRBV11-2 | CASSTRGGPPTDTQYF | TGTGCCAGCAGTACACGGGGGGGCCCACCCACAGATACGCAGTATTTT
TRBJ2-1 | - | - | TRBV5-6 | CASSLGSANEQFF | TGTGCCAGCAGTCTCGGTTCAGCGAATGAGCAGTTCTTC
TRBJ2-1 | TRBD2 | once | TRBV12-3/TRBV12-4 | CASSQTSGGEQFF | TGTGCCAGCAGTCAGACTAGCGGGGGCGAGCAGTTCTTC
TRBJ2-5 | - | - | TRBV4-2 | CASSRSGVGGLDHGTQYF | TGTGCCAGCAGCCGCTCTGGGGTAGGAGGCCTCGATCATGGGACCCAGTACTTC
TRBJ1-5 | - | - | TRBV24-1 | CATSPKAGNQPQHF | TGTGCCACCAGCCCCAAAGCCGGGAATCAGCCCCAGCATTTT
TRBJ1-2 | - | - | TRBV7-9 | CASSRSYGYTF | TGTGCCAGCAGCCGCAGCTATGGCTACACCTTC
TRBJ1-1 | - | - | TRBV6-6 | CASSYFFDLNTEAFF | TGTGCCAGCAGTTACTTCTTTGACTTGAACACTGAAGCTTTCTTT
TRBJ2-5 | TRBD2 | - | TRBV7-2 | CASSASSGGWETQYF | TGTGCCAGCAGCGCCTCTAGCGGGGGGTGGGAGACCCAGTACTTC
TRBJ1-5 | TRBD1 | - | TRBV7-2 | CASSSQGANNQPQHF | TGTGCCAGCAGCTCTCAGGGGGCAAACAATCAGCCCCAGCATTTT
TRBJ1-4 | TRBD1 | - | TRBV7-6 | CASSAGQGLVDEKLFF | TGTGCCAGCAGCGCGGGACAGGGGTTAGTAGACGAAAAACTGTTTTTT